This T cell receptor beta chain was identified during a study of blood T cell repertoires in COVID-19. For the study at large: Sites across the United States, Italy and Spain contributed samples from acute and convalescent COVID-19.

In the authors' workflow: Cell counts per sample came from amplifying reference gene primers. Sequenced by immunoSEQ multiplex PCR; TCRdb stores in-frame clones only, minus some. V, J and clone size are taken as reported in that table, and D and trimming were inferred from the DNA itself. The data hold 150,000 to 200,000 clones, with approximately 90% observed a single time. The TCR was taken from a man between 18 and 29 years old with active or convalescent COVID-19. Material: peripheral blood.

CDR3 sequence reads: CASSAGQTYGYTF. CDR3 in DNA: TGCGCCAGCAGTGCGGGACAGACATATGGCTACACCTTC. This chain links TRBV10-1 with TRBJ1-2, with TRBD1 matching over 7 bases. The CDR3 sequence is 13 residues long. The V gene's germline CDR1 is WNHNN and CDR2 SYGVQD (reference sequence). After removal of 4 bases from V and 5 bases from J, the junction contained 4 bases not matched to a gene.